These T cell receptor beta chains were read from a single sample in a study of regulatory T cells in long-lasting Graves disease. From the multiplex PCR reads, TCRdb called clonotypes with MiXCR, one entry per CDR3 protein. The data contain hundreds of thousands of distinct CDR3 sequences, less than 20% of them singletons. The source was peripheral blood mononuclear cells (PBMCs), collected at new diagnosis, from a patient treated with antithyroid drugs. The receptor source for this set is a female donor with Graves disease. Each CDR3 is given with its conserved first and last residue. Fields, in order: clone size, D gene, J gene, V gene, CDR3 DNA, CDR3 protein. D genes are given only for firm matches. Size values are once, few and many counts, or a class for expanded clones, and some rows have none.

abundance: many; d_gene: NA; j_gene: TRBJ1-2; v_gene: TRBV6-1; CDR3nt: TGTGCCAGCACCGATTTTGGTGGTGGCTACACCTTC; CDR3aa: CASTDFGGGYTF
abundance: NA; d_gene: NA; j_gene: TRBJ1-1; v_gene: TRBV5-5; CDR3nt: TGTGCCAGCAGCTTCTATCCGGGGGCGAACACTGAAGCTTTCTTT; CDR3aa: CASSFYPGANTEAFF
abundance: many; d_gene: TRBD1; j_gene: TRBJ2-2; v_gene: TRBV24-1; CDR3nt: TGTGCCACCAGTGACCTGCGGATTCGGGACAGGGAAAACACCGGGGAGCTGTTTTTT; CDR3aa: CATSDLRIRDRENTGELFF
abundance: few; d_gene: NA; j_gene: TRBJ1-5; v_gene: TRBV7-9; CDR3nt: TGTGCCAGCAGTCTACTTAGGGATACGCAGCATTTT; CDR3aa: CASSLLRDTQHF
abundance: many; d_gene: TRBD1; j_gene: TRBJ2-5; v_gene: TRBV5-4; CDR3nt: TGTGCCAGCAGACTGGGACAGGGGGCGGAGACCCAGTACTTC; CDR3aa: CASRLGQGAETQYF
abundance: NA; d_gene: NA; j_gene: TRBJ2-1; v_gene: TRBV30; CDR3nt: TGTGCCTGGACCTCGGGACAATCAAACAATGAGCAGTTCTTC; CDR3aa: CAWTSGQSNNEQFF
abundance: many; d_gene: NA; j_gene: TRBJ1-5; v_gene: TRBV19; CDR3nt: TGTGCCAGTAGTATAGCTCCGACTTCCAATCAGCCCCAGCATTTT; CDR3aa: CASSIAPTSNQPQHF
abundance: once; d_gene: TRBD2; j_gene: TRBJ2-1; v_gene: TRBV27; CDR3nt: TGTGCCAGCAGGCTTAGCGGGGGGGCTGCTGAGCAGTTCTTC; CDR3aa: CASRLSGGAAEQFF
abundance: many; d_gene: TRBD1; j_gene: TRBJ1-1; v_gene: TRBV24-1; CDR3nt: TGTGCCACCAGTGATTCGGGACAGGTGAACACTGAAGCTTTCTTT; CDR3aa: CATSDSGQVNTEAFF
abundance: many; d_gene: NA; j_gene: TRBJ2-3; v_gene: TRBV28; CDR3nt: TGTGCCAGCAGTTTAGAACAAAGCACAGATACGCAGTATTTT; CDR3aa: CASSLEQSTDTQYF
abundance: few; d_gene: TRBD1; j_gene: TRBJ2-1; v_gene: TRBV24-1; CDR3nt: TGTGCCACCAGTTCGACAGGGGGTTCTAATGAGCAGTTCTTC; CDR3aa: CATSSTGGSNEQFF
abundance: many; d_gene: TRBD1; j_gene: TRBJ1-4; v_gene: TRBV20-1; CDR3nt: TGCAGTGCTAGAGATTGGACAGGGGAAGGAAAACTGTTTTTT; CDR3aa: CSARDWTGEGKLFF
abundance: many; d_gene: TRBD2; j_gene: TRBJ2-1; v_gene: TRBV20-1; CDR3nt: TGCAGTGCTAGGAAGCGGGGGGACTACAATGAGCAGTTCTTC; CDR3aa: CSARKRGDYNEQFF
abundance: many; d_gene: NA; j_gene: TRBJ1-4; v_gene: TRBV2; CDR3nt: TGTGCCAGTACTACCGGGACTTTAAATGGAAAACTGTTTTTT; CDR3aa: CASTTGTLNGKLFF
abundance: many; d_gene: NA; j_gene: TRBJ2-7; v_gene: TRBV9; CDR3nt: TGTGCCAGCAGCTTGGGGCAGGTCGACTACGAGCAGTACTTC; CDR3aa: CASSLGQVDYEQYF
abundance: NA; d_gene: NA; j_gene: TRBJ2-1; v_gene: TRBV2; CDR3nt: TGTGCCAGCAGTGAAGGTACGCAGTTCTTC; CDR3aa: CASSEGTQFF
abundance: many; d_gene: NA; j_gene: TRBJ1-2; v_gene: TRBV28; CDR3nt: TGTGCCAGCAGTCCCACACTAGGGATCTATGGCTACACCTTC; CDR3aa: CASSPTLGIYGYTF
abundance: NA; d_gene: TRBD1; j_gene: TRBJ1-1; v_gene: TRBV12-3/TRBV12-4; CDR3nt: TGTGCCAGCAGTTTTCTGAGGGGGCTGAACACTGAAGCTTTCTTT; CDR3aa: CASSFLRGLNTEAFF
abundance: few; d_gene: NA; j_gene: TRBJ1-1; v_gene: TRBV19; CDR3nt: TGTGCCAGTACATCCAGGTTCACTGAAGCTTTCTTT; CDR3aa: CASTSRFTEAFF
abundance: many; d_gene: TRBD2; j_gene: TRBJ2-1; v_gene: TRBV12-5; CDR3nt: TGTGCTAGTGGCTATAGCGGGAGAAGGGCCTTCGATGAGCAGTTCTTC; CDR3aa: CASGYSGRRAFDEQFF
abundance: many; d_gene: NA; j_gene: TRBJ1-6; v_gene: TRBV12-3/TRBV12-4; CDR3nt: TGTGCCAGCAGTTTCCGGGTATTAAATTCACCCCTCCACTTT; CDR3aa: CASSFRVLNSPLHF
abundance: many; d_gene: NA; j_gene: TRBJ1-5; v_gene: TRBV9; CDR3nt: TGTGCCAGCAGCTGGTCTGGGACCCATTATTCCCGGGAGCCTAGGGGCAATCAGCCCCAGCATTTT; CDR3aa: CASSWSGTHYSREPRGNQPQHF
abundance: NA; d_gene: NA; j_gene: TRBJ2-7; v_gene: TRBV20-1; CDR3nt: TGCAGTGCTAGAGATGACTTGGAGCAGTACTTC; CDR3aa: CSARDDLEQYF
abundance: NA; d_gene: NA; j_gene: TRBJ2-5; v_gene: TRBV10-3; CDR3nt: TGTGCCATCAGCGATTATAAAGAGACCCAGTACTTC; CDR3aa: CAISDYKETQYF
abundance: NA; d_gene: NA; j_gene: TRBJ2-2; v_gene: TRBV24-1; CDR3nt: TGTGCCACCAGCACCGGGACTGCGAACACCGGGGAGCTGTTTTTT; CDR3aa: CATSTGTANTGELFF
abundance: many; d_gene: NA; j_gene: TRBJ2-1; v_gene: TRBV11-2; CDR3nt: TGTGCCAGCAGTTACCTCAAGGGGAGGCACAATGAGCAGTTCTTC; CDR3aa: CASSYLKGRHNEQFF
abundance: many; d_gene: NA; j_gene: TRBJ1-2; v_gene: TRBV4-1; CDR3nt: TGCGCCAGCAGCCAAGATCTGAACAGGCTTTATGGCTACACCTTC; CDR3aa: CASSQDLNRLYGYTF
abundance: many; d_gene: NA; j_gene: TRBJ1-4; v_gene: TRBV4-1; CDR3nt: TGCGCCAGCAGCCTCTTGTGGACAGTGACAACTAATGAAAAACTGTTTTTT; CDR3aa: CASSLLWTVTTNEKLFF
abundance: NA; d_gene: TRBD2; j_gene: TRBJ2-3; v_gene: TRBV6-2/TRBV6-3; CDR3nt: TGTGCCATCAGTGAAACGGTGAGAGCGGGGTTGGGCACAGATACGCAGTATTTT; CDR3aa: CAISETVRAGLGTDTQYF
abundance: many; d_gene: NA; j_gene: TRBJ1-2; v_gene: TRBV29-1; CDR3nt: TGCAGCGTGTGGGCACGTCCTTATGGCTACACCTTC; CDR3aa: CSVWARPYGYTF
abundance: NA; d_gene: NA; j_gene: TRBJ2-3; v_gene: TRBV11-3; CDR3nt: TGTGCCAGCAGCTTCTCGGGGCTGCCAACAGATACGCAGTATTTT; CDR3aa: CASSFSGLPTDTQYF
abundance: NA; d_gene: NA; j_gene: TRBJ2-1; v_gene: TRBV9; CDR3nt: TGTGCCAGCAGCGTAGAGGGGGGCTCGCGCAATGAGCAGTTCTTC; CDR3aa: CASSVEGGSRNEQFF
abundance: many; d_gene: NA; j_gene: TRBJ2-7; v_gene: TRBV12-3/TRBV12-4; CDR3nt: TGTGCCAGCAGTTTTCCTGGGGGCCGTCACGAGCAGTACTTC; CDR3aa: CASSFPGGRHEQYF
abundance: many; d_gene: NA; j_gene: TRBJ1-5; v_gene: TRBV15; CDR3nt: TGTGCCACCAGCACCTACGACGTACGCAATCAGCCCCAGCATTTT; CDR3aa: CATSTYDVRNQPQHF
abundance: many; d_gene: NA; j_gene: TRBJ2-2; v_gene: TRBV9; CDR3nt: TGTGCCAGCAGCGTATCGGACAGCCACAAGAACACCGGGGAGCTGTTTTTT; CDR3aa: CASSVSDSHKNTGELFF
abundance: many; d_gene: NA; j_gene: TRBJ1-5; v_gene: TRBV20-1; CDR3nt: TGCAGTGCTAGTCACGGAAATCAGCCCCAGCATTTT; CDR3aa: CSASHGNQPQHF
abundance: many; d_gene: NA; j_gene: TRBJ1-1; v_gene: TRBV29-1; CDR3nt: TGCAGCGTTAAGGGGGGTAACACTGAAGCTTTCTTT; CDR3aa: CSVKGGNTEAFF
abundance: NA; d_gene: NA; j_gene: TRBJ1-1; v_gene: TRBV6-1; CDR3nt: TGTGCCAGCAGTGAAAAGGTCAGGGTGTTAACTGAAGCTTTCTTT; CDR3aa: CASSEKVRVLTEAFF
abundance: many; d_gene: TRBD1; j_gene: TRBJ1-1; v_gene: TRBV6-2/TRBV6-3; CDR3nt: TGTGCCAGCAGTGAAAGCATTACCTGGGGGACAGCCGAAGCTTTCTTT; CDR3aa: CASSESITWGTAEAFF
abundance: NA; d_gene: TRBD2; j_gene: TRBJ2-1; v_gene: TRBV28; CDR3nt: TGTGCCAGCATTGGTCGACTAGCGGGAGGGCCTCGGAACAATGAGCAGTTCTTC; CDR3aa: CASIGRLAGGPRNNEQFF
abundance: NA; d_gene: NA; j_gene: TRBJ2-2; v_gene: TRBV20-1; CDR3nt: TGCGGCGCCGCAGCCGGGGCCCCTGGGACCGGGGAGCTGTTTTTT; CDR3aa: CGAAAGAPGTGELFF
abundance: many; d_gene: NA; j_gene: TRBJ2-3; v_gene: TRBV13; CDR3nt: TGTGCCAGCAGCGCAGACCCGGCCACAGATACGCAGTATTTT; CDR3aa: CASSADPATDTQYF
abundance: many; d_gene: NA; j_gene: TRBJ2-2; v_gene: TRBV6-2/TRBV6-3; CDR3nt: TGTGCCAGCAGTCGAATCCAGGGGATGAACACCGGGGAGCTGTTTTTT; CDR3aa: CASSRIQGMNTGELFF
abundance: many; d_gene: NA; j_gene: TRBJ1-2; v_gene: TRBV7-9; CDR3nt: TGTGCCAGCAGCTTATCCCAGTCGGGCTACACCTTC; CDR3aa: CASSLSQSGYTF
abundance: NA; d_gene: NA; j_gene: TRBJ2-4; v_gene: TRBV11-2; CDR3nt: TGTGCCAGCAGCTCACACCCGGTGGGGGGCGCGACCAAAAACATTCAGTACTTC; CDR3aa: CASSSHPVGGATKNIQYF
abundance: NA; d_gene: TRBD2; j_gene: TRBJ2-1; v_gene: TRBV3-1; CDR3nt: TGTGCCAGCAGCCCGTTTACTTCTAGCGGGGGGTACAATGAGCAGTTCTTC; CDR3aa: CASSPFTSSGGYNEQFF
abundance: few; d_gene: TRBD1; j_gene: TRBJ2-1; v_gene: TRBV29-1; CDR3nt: TGCAGCACCCAGGGGGTAGAGGAACAAACCTACAATGAGCAGTTCTTC; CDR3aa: CSTQGVEEQTYNEQFF
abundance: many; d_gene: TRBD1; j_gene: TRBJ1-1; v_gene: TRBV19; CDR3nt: TGTGCCAGTAGTTCAACAGGGGGTGCTGAAGCTTTCTTT; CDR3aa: CASSSTGGAEAFF
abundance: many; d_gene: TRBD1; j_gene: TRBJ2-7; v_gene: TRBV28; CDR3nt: TGTGCCAGCAGGATGACAGGGGGCGCTTACGAGCAGTACTTC; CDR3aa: CASRMTGGAYEQYF
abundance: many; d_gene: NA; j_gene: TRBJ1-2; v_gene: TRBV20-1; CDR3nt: TGCAGTGCTGAACAACCTGCGAGTTATGGCTACACCTTC; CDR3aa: CSAEQPASYGYTF
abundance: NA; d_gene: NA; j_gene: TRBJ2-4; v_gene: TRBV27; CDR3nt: TGTGCCAGCAGTGTACGAGCAGGGATAGCCAAAAACATTCAGTACTTC; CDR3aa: CASSVRAGIAKNIQYF